This TCR beta chain was retrieved from a study of neurological immune-mediated disorders. In this sample, this clonotype turned up many times. The CDR3 runs to 16 residues. J gave up 6 bases and V 0 bases, and 5 bases lay outside the gene matches. The germline V gene has CDR1 LNHNV and CDR2 YYDKDF (reference sequence). The making of cDNA relied on 5'RACE with 10-nucleotide random UMIs. TCRdb independently ran MiXCR on the 5' RACE reads; one entry per CDR3 protein. Among about 24,000 distinct CDR3 sequences, roughly 13% were seen once, and the ten largest hold under 20%. Sequenced: PBMCs. This sequence originates from a middle-aged woman with HTLV-1-associated myelopathy (HAM/TSP). V is TRBV15 and J is TRBJ2-1; the match to TRBD2 covers 10 bases. The CDR3 region is CATSRDLLAGRNEQFF. The CDR3 DNA is TGTGCCACCAGCAGAGATCTACTAGCGGGACGCAATGAGCAGTTCTTC.